A single sample gave rise to the 13 T cell receptor beta chains below, sequenced in a study of cytomegalovirus exposure and HLA in healthy donors. Assay: immunoSEQ multiplex PCR; the TCRdb copy retains only in-frame clones and omits some. This table holds under 200,000 clones, more than 75% found once. The material sequenced was PBMCs. Receptor source: a young man in good health and CMV-seropositive.

The J gene is TRBJ1-4, the V gene TRBV6-4; perhaps TRBD1 as D (5 bases). The CDR3 runs 14 residues. Germline V gene lookup returns CDR1 MRHNA and CDR2 SNTAGT. V gave up 8 bases and J gave up 5 bases, with 15 bases separating them. The CDR3 sequence is CASAPREGNEKLFF. The CDR3 DNA reads TGTGCCAGCGCCCCCCGGGAGGGGAATGAAAAACTGTTTTTT.

The chain has TRBV19 and TRBJ2-7; D is unresolved. CDR1 is LNHDA, CDR2 SQIVND, per germline (reference sequence). The V end was cut by 3 bases, the J end by 9 bases, with 9 bases between. The CDR3 runs 11 residues. The CDR3 reads CASSIGQVQYF. The CDR3 DNA reads TGTGCCAGTAGTATCGGTCAGGTGCAGTACTTC.

The rearrangement joins TRBV28 to TRBJ2-4, with 10 bases matching TRBD2. The CDR3 loop spans 15 amino acids. Germline loops: CDR1 MDHEN, CDR2 SYDVKM. Trimming at V came to 6 bases and at J to 13 bases, leaving 15 bases not matched to a gene. The DNA of the CDR3 is TGTGCCAGCAGCACCGAGGGGCTAGCGGGAGAACGCCAGTACTTC. Its translation: CASSTEGLAGERQYF.

The gene calls are TRBV5-4 and TRBJ1-1; TRBD1 aligns across 9 bases. J lost 1 base, V lost 4 bases, and 5 bases had no gene match. This CDR3 region has 15 residues. Germline values: CDR1 SGHNT, CDR2 YYREEE (reference sequence). DNA of the CDR3: TGTGCCAGCAGCCTCCCGACAGGGGGGAACACTGAAGCTTTCTTT. Its translation is CASSLPTGGNTEAFF.

V usage is TRBV14 and J usage is TRBJ2-4; possible D gene TRBD2, 5 bases. Germline V lookup: CDR1 SGHDN, CDR2 FVKESK. CDR3 length: 15 residues. V was cut by 1 base and J by 4 bases, with 11 bases left in between. This CDR3 reads CASSQVNRGKNIQYF. The CDR3 DNA reads as TGTGCCAGCAGCCAAGTGAACCGGGGAAAAAACATTCAGTACTTC.

J is TRBJ2-7 and V is TRBV2; 7 bases align to TRBD2. The ends lost 6 bases at V and 3 bases at J; junction bases unmatched: 5. There are 13 residues in the CDR3. The germline gives CDR1 SNHLY, CDR2 FYNNEI. The CDR3 bases are TGTGCCAGCAGGGAACGGGGGGACTACGAGCAGTACTTC. It is translated as CASRERGDYEQYF.

The V and J genes are TRBV29-1 and TRBJ2-1; 13 bases are a match to TRBD2. The CDR3 consists of 15 residues. V was clipped by 2 bases and J by 6 bases; unmatched bases: 4. Germline V gene sequence: CDR1 SQVTM, CDR2 ANQGSEA. The chain's CDR3 is CSVELGLAGVNEQFF. The CDR3 DNA sequence: TGCAGCGTTGAACTTGGACTAGCGGGGGTCAATGAGCAGTTCTTC.

V is TRBV13 and J is TRBJ2-1, with 9 bases lining up with TRBD2. The CDR3 covers 15 residues. CDR1 and CDR2 (germline): PRHDT, FYEKMQ (reference sequence). After removal of 7 bases from V and 7 bases from J, the junction contained 11 bases not matched to a gene. The DNA for the CDR3 is TGTGCCAGCACCCTAGGGCTAGCGGGAAGGAATGAGCAGTTCTTC. Encoded protein: CASTLGLAGRNEQFF.

This clone was seen only a few times. This chain connects TRBV5-1 to TRBJ2-7; perhaps TRBD2 as D (6 bases). In germline, CDR1 is SGHRS, CDR2 YFSETQ. The V end was cut by 0 bases, the J end by 5 bases, with 12 bases between. The CDR3 length is 14 residues. The CDR3 protein is CASSLAGRGNEQYF. Written as DNA, the CDR3 is TGCGCCAGCAGCTTGGCCGGACGGGGGAACGAGCAGTACTTC. The full variable domain, in which reference TRBV5-1 and TRBJ2-7 provide the parts outside the CDR3, is KAGVTQTPRYLIKTRGQQVTLSCSPISGHRSVSWYQQTPGQGLQFLFEYFSETQRNKGNFPGRFSGRQFSNSRSEMNVSTLELGDSALYLCASSLAGRGNEQYFGPGTRLTVT.

The genes are TRBV19 and TRBJ1-2; 8 bases map to TRBD1. Germline CDR1 LNHDA, CDR2 SQIVND (reference sequence). The CDR3 totals 14 residues. J lost 3 bases, V lost 6 bases, and 6 bases had no gene match. CDR3 bases: TGTGCCAGTAGAGACTCGGACAGGGACTATGGCTACACCTTC. This translates into CASRDSDRDYGYTF.

The V gene is TRBV6-5, the J gene TRBJ1-1, with D tentatively TRBD1 (6 bases). Germline V gene data show CDR1 as MNHEY and CDR2 as SVGAGI. V shed 2 bases and J shed 11 bases, with 12 bases lying between them. This CDR3 spans 12 amino acids. The CDR3 region has the DNA TGTGCCAGCAGTTACGAACAGGGAACGGCTTTCTTT. Translated: CASSYEQGTAFF.

The chain is built from TRBV4-1 and TRBJ1-3; 8 nucleotides agree with TRBD1. The CDR3 consists of 17 residues. Germline CDR1 is MGHRA and CDR2 is YSYEKL. V was pared by 1 base and J by 7 bases, with 12 bases of the junction left unmatched. CDR3 protein: CASSQAKDRGDRNTIYF. For the CDR3, the DNA is TGCGCCAGCAGCCAAGCTAAAGACAGGGGAGACCGTAACACCATATATTTT.

The chain joins TRBV10-3 to TRBJ2-1; perhaps TRBD2 as D (6 bases). Germline CDR1 reads ENHRY; CDR2 reads SYGVKD. CDR3 length: 14 amino acids. Trimming removed 11 bases from V and 6 bases from J, with 20 bases in between. The CDR3 sequence: CAGWTPGDSNEQFF. CDR3 DNA sequence: TGTGCCGGCTGGACCCCGGGAGACTCCAATGAGCAGTTCTTC.